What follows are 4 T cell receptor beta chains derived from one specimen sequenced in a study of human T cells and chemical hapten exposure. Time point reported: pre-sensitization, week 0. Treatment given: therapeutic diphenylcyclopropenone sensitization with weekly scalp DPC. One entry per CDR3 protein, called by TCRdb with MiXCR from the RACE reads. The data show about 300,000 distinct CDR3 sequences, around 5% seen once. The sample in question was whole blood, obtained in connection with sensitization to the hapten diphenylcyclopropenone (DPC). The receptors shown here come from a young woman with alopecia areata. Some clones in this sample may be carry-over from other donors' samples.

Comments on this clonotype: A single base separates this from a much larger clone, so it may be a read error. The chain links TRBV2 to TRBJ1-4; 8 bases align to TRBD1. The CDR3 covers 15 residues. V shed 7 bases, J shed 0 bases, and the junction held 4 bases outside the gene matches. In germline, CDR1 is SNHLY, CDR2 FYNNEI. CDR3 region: CASTDRGTTNEKLFF. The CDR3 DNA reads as TGTGCCAGCACCGACAGGGGAACAACTAATGAAAAACTGTTTTTT.

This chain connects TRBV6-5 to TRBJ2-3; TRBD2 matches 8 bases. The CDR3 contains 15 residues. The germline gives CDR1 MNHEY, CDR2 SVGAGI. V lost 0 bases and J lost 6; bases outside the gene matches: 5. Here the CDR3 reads CASSYSGLALDTQYF. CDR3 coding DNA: TGTGCCAGCAGTTACTCCGGACTAGCTCTGGATACGCAGTATTTT.

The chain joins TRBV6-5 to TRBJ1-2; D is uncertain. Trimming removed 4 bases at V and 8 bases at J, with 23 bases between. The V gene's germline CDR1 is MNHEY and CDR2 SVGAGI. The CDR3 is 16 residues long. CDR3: CASSFIRGSGRGGYTF. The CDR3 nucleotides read TGTGCCAGCAGTTTTATCCGAGGCAGTGGTCGGGGAGGCTACACCTTC.

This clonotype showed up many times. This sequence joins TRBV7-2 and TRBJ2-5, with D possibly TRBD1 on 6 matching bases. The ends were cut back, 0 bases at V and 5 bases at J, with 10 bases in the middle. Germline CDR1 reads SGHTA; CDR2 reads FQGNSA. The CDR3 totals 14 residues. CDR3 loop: CASSLAQGGETQYF. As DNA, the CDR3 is TGTGCCAGCAGCTTAGCACAGGGCGGTGAGACCCAGTACTTC.